This T cell receptor (beta chain) was found in a study of vaccination and CD4 T cells after COVID-19. The Oncomine TCR Beta short-read assay sequenced DNA from cultured CD4+ T cells. Genomic DNA was isolated from cultured CD4+ T cells. TCRdb recomputed calls from the PCR reads with MiXCR, one row per CDR3 protein. The sample records 10,000 to 11,000 distinct CDR3 sequences, roughly 23% being singletons. Regarding treatment: roughly 10-day PBMC culture with coronavirus spike peptide pools or control peptides (ViraFEST assay). Trimming cost V 2 bases and J 4 bases; bases outside gene matches: 10. The germline V gene encodes CDR1 MNHNS and CDR2 SASEGT. This CDR3 comprises 17 residues. This clonotype is medium-sized (0.01 to 0.1%) within its sample. What it binds is not known. General study findings and limits: For SARS-CoV-2-reactive clonotypes, the median went from about 20 to 38, a nonsignificant increase.

The origin of this receptor is a human donor who received a COVID-19 vaccine. This chain links TRBV6-1 with TRBJ1-5; TRBD1 matches 8 bases. The source was CD4+ T cells from blood, cultured in vitro, collected before SARS-CoV-2 vaccination. CDR3 DNA sequence: TGTGCCAGCAGTGAAAGATCTCCGAGACAGGGGAATCAGCCCCAGCATTTT. Translating gives CASSERSPRQGNQPQHF.